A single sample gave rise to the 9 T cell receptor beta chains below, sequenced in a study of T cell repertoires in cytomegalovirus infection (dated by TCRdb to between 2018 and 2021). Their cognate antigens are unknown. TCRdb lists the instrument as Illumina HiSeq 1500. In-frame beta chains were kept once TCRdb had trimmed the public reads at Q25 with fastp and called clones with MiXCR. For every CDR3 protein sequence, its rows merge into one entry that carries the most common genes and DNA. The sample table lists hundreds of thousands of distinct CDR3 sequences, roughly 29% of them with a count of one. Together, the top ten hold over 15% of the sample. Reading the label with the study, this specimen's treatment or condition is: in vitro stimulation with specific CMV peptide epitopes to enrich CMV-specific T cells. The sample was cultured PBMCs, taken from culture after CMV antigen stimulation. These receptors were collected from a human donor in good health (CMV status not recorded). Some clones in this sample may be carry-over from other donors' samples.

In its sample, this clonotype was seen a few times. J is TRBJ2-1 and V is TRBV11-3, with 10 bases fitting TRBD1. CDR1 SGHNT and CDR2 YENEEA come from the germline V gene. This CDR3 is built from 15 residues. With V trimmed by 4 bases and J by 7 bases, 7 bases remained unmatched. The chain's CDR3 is CASSSLDRGGNEQFF. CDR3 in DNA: TGTGCCAGCAGCTCGTTGGACAGGGGGGGGAATGAGCAGTTCTTC.

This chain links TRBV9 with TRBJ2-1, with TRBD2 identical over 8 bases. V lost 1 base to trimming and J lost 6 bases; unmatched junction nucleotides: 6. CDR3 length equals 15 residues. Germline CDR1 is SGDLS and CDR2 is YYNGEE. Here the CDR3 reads CASSVRGRGANEQFF. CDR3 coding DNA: TGTGCCAGCAGCGTACGTGGGCGGGGGGCCAATGAGCAGTTCTTC.

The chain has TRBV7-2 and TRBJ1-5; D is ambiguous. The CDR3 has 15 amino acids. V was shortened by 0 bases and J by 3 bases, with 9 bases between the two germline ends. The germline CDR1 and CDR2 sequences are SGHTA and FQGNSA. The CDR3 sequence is CASSLASQNNQPQHF. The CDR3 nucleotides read TGTGCCAGCAGCTTAGCGAGTCAGAACAATCAGCCCCAGCATTTT.

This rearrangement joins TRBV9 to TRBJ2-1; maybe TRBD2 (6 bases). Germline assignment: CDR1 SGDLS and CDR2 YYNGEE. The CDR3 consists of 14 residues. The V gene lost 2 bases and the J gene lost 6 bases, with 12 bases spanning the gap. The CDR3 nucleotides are TGTGCCAGCAGCGTGGCGGGACTGTTCAATGAGCAGTTCTTC. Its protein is CASSVAGLFNEQFF.

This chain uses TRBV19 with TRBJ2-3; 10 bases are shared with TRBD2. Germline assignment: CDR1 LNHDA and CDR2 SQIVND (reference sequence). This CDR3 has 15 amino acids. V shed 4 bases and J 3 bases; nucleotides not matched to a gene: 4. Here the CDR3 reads CASSKPSGGTDTQYF. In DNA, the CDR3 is TGTGCCAGTAGTAAGCCTAGCGGGGGAACAGATACGCAGTATTTT.

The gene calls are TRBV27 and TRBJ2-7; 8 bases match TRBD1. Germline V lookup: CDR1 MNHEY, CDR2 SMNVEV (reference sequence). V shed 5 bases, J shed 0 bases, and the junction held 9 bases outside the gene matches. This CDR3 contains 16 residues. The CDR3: CASSVGQGRISYEQYF. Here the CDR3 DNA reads TGTGCCAGCAGTGTCGGACAGGGCCGTATCTCCTACGAGCAGTACTTC.

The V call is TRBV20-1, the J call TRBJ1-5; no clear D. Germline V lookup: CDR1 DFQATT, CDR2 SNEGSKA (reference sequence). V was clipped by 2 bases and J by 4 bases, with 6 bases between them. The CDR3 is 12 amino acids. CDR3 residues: CSARNINQPQHF. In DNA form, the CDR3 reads TGCAGTGCTAGAAACATTAATCAGCCCCAGCATTTT.

CDR3 region: CAISELRDGDEQYF. In nucleotides, the CDR3 is TGTGCCATCAGTGAGCTGAGGGATGGGGACGAGCAGTACTTC. The V call is TRBV10-3, the J call TRBJ2-7; a weak D match, TRBD2 (5 bases). CDR1 and CDR2 from the germline V gene are ENHRY and SYGVKD. This CDR3 spans 14 amino acids. Trimming removed 2 bases from V and 5 bases from J, with 13 bases in between.

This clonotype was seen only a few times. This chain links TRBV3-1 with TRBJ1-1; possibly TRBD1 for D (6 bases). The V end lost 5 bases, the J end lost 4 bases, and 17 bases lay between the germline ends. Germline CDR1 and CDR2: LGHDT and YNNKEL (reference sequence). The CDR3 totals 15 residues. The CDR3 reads CASSSQGVRATEAFF. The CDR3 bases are TGTGCCAGCAGCTCACAGGGAGTTCGGGCCACTGAAGCTTTCTTT.